What follows are 15 T cell receptor beta chains derived from one specimen sequenced in a study of T cells in Graves' hyperthyroidism and ophthalmopathy. RNA transcripts provided the source from which TCR beta CDR3 regions were amplified. The HTBI primer set was used in a first-round RT-PCR of the TCR CDR3. TCRdb itself ran the multiplex PCR reads through MiXCR, one entry per CDR3 protein. The table has around 380,000 distinct CDR3 sequences, around an eighth seen once; the top ten hold about a fifth. The sequencing input was blood. Receptors originate from a young man with Graves' hyperthyroidism that later progressed to Graves' ophthalmopathy.

This clonotype was counted only a few times. This sequence joins TRBV12-5 and TRBJ1-2; no clear D gene. This CDR3 region has 13 residues. Trimming stripped 4 bases from V and 2 bases from J, with 8 bases between. CDR1 and CDR2 (germline): LGHNT, FRNRAP. DNA of the CDR3: TGTGCTAGTGGTTCCGACGGCAACTATGGCTACACCTTC. Translation gives CASGSDGNYGYTF.

This clonotype occurred many times. The chain recombines TRBV10-3 with TRBJ2-7; 8 bases align to TRBD1. The CDR3 loop spans 14 amino acids. Trimming removed 6 bases from V and 3 bases from J; junction bases left unmatched: 7. Germline-derived CDR1 and CDR2 are ENHRY and SYGVKD. CDR3 in DNA: TGTGCCATCAGGGCGGACAGGGCTAGCTACGAGCAGTACTTC. Protein product: CAIRADRASYEQYF.

In its sample, this clonotype was seen many times. This sequence joins TRBV3-1 and TRBJ1-2; no definite D call. The CDR3 is 13 amino acids. V gave up 0 bases and J gave up 8 bases, with 10 bases separating them. The germline gives CDR1 LGHDT, CDR2 YNNKEL (reference sequence). The CDR3 sequence is CASSQDKGGGYTF. CDR3 nucleotide sequence: TGTGCCAGCAGCCAAGATAAAGGAGGGGGCTACACCTTC.

The chain combines TRBV6-1 with TRBJ2-2, with 7 bases matching TRBD1. The junction had 3 bases not matched to a gene; V was cut back by 5 bases and J by 3 bases. Per the germline V gene, CDR1 is MNHNS and CDR2 is SASEGT. CDR3 length equals 14 residues. The CDR3 bases are TGTGCCAGCAGTTGGGACAGTGACACCGGGGAGCTGTTTTTT. This translates into CASSWDSDTGELFF.

This clonotype occurred many times. One end of the junction is discordant with germline, which a read error may explain. The gene calls are TRBV5-1 and TRBJ2-3, with 8 positions matching TRBD1. Germline V gene sequence: CDR1 SGHRS, CDR2 YFSETQ. The CDR3 covers 14 residues. The CDR3 DNA is TGTGCCAGCAGCTTCGGACAGGGAACAGATACGCAGTATTTT. Protein sequence: CASSFGQGTDTQYF.

The rearrangement uses TRBV12-3 or TRBV12-4 and TRBJ2-3; D remains ambiguous. There are 13 residues in the CDR3. V gave up 7 bases and J gave up 0 bases, with 8 bases separating them. The CDR3 here is CASTYDSTDTQYF. The CDR3 DNA reads TGTGCCAGCACCTATGACAGCACAGATACGCAGTATTTT.

This clonotype was found a few times. V is TRBV20-1 and J is TRBJ1-5, with TRBD1 as a possible D gene (5 bases). The CDR3 length is 14 residues. Germline-derived CDR1 and CDR2 are DFQATT and SNEGSKA (reference sequence). The germline V and J ends were trimmed by 3 bases and 6 bases, with 15 bases remaining between them. Here the CDR3 reads CSASRTSESQPQHF. CDR3 bases: TGCAGTGCTAGCAGGACATCTGAGAGTCAGCCCCAGCATTTT.

This clonotype was observed many times. The chain carries TRBV20-1 and TRBJ2-7, with a weak D call TRBD2 (6 bases). Germline V gene data show CDR1 as DFQATT and CDR2 as SNEGSKA (reference sequence). V dropped 4 bases and J dropped 0 bases, with 19 bases sitting between them. This CDR3 comprises 16 residues. CDR3 sequence: CSAIVLGGTLSYEQYF. The CDR3, as DNA: TGCAGTGCTATAGTCCTAGGAGGGACTCTCTCCTACGAGCAGTACTTC.

In its sample, this clonotype was seen many times. Germline is not matched at one junction end, which may reflect a read error. The V call is TRBV7-7, the J call TRBJ2-7, with D maybe TRBD1 (6 bases). Germline V gene sequence: CDR1 SSHAT, CDR2 FNYEAQ (reference sequence). This CDR3 is 15 amino acids long. This CDR3 is CASSHGVGGSYEQYF. In DNA form, the CDR3 reads TGTGCTAGCAGCCACGGCGTAGGGGGCTCCTACGAGCAGTACTTC.

There are many counts of this clonotype. The chain employs TRBV7-9 and TRBJ2-1; D is uncertain. CDR3 length equals 12 residues. Trimming pared 2 bases from V and 12 bases from J, leaving 11 bases between. Germline loops: CDR1 SEHNR, CDR2 FQNEAQ (reference sequence). CDR3 sequence reads: CASSLNAFGQFF. The CDR3 DNA is TGTGCCAGCAGCTTAAACGCCTTTGGGCAGTTCTTC.

Notes on this clonotype: Possible read error: a much larger clone is one base away. J is TRBJ2-3 and V is TRBV28, with a tentative D call TRBD1 (6 bases). V was shortened by 5 bases and J by 4 bases, with 13 bases between the two germline ends. The CDR3 sequence is 14 residues long. Per the germline V gene, CDR1 is MDHEN and CDR2 is SYDVKM. CDR3 DNA sequence: TGTGCCAGCAGTCCTACAGGGATACCAGATACGCAGTATTTT. This sequence encodes CASSPTGIPDTQYF.

This clonotype has a count of ten or more. The V call is TRBV10-3, the J call TRBJ1-2; D is uncertain. The CDR3 is 13 residues long. The ends were cut back, 5 bases at V and 3 bases at J, with 10 bases in the middle. Per the germline V gene, CDR1 is ENHRY and CDR2 is SYGVKD. CDR3 bases: TGTGCCATCAGTATCCAGCCAGACTATGGCTACACCTTC. It translates to CAISIQPDYGYTF.

The genes are TRBV20-1 and TRBJ2-5; 7 nucleotides match TRBD2. Germline V gene data show CDR1 as DFQATT and CDR2 as SNEGSKA (reference sequence). With V trimmed by 6 bases and J by 5 bases, 15 bases remained unmatched. The CDR3 runs 15 residues. CDR3 amino acids: CSASRTTREGETQYF. The CDR3 DNA follows: TGCAGTGCCTCTAGGACTACCAGGGAGGGGGAGACCCAGTACTTC.

In this sample, this clonotype turned up a few times. This sequence joins TRBV24-1 and TRBJ2-3; 7 bases match TRBD1. J was trimmed by 0 bases and V by 0 bases; bases with no gene match: 5. Germline values: CDR1 KGHDR, CDR2 SFDVKD. CDR3 size: 17 residues. The CDR3, as DNA: TGTGCCACCAGTGATTTGCCCAGGGGGAGTAGCACAGATACGCAGTATTTT. Residues: CATSDLPRGSSTDTQYF.

A remark on this clonotype: As the CDR3 is not closed by the conserved phenylalanine or tryptophan, this likely results from a read error. No DNA is shown, since the ends of the CDR3 on it are uncertain; the CDR3 is the one TCRdb lists. The chain links TRBV9 to TRBJ1-5; TRBD1 reflects the table's D call only, with no check against the DNA. Ends included, the CDR3 has 14 residues. The germline V gene encodes CDR1 SGDLS and CDR2 YYNGEE. The CDR3 here is CASSPPGRGQPQQV.